This T cell receptor (beta chain) was recovered during a study of glioma-infiltrating T cells. This clonotype showed up just once. The junction departs from germline at one end; a sequencing error may be responsible. The CDR3 is 14 amino acids. Germline V lookup: CDR1 DFQATT, CDR2 SNEGSKA (reference sequence). Amplification of TCR alpha and beta CDR3 regions from RNA used iRepertoire nested multiplex PCR. TCRdb analysed the multiplex PCR reads with MiXCR anew, one entry per CDR3 protein. Of 100,000 to 150,000 distinct CDR3 sequences in the sample, around 23% were seen once. This chain links TRBV20-1 with TRBJ2-6; TRBD1 might be the D (5 bases). The specimen sequenced was glioma tissue, nonneoplastic brain tissue, or PBMCs (not recorded which). The source is a human donor with low-grade glioma or glioblastoma, undergoing nonglioma brain surgery, or in good health (not recorded which). The CDR3 DNA reads as TGCAGTGCTAGGAACCGGGCTGGGGCCAACGTCCTGAATTTC. Protein: CSARNRAGANVLNF.